The T cell receptor (beta chain) described here comes from a study of cytomegalovirus exposure and HLA in healthy donors. Study information: A prior analysis found more than 90 million unique TCR beta sequences from approximately 200 million T cells.

As to this clone: Its target is not known.

Study conclusions and caveats: Analysis performed later found more than 15,000 TCR beta sequences associated with HLA alleles at 0.05 false discovery rate. It was reportedly the case that the classifier diagnosed cytomegalovirus status with high specificity and sensitivity.

This PCR relied on a set of 60 Vbeta primers and 13 Jbeta primers. Libraries were prepared by immunoSEQ multiplex PCR; TCRdb keeps only in-frame clonotypes and omits some of them. The sample consists of 120,000 to 150,000 clones, more than 60% of them appearing once. The germline gives CDR1 GTSNPN, CDR2 SVGIG (reference sequence). This CDR3 comprises 14 residues. Trimming removed 0 bases from V and 8 bases from J, with 16 bases in between. The chain links TRBV30 to TRBJ1-1; perhaps TRBD1 as D (6 bases). The TCR originated in a male donor in good health and CMV-seronegative. Input material: PBMCs. This CDR3 is CAWSVLSTGTEAFF. Written as DNA, the CDR3 is TGTGCCTGGAGTGTCCTTTCGACAGGCACGGAAGCTTTCTTT.